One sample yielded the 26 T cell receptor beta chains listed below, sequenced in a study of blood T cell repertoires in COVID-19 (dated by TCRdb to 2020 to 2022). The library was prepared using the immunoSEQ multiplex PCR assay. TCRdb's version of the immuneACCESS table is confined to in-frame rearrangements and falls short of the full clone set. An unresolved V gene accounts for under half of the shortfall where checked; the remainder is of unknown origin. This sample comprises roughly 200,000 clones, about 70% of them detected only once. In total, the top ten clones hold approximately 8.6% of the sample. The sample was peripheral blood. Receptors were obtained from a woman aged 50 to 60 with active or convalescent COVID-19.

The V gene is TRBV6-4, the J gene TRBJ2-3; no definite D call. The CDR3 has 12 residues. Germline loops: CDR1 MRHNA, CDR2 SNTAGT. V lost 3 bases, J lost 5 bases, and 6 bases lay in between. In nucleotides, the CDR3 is TGTGCCAGCAGTGAGTTCCGAGATACGCAGTATTTT. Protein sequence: CASSEFRDTQYF.

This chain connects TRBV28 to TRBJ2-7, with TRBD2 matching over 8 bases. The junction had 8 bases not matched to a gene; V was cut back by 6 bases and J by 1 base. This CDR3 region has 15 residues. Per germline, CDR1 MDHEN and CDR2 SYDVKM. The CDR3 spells CASRAGLAGSYEQYF. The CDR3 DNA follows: TGTGCCAGCAGAGCGGGTCTAGCGGGTTCCTACGAGCAGTACTTC.

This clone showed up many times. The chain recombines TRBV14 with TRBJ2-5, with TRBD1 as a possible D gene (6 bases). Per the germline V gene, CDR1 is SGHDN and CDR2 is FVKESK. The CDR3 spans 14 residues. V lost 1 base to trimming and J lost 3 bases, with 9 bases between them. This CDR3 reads CASSQVNREETQYF. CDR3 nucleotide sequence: TGTGCCAGCAGCCAAGTTAACAGGGAAGAGACCCAGTACTTC.

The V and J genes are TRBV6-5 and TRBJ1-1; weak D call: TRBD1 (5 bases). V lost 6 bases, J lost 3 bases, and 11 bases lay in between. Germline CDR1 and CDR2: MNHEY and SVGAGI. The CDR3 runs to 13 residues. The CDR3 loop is CASRRGMDTEAFF. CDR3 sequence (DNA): TGTGCCAGCAGACGGGGGATGGACACTGAAGCTTTCTTT.

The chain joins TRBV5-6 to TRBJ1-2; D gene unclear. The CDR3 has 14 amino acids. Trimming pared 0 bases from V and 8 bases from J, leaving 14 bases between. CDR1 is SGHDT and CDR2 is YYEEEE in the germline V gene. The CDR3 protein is CASSLGRVTYGYTF. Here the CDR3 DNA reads TGTGCCAGCAGCTTGGGGCGGGTGACCTACGGCTACACCTTC.

The CDR3 DNA sequence: TGTGCCACCTCGGAAGGACAGCCGTACTATGGCTACACCTTC. Encoded protein: CATSEGQPYYGYTF. The rearrangement uses TRBV3-1 (or the pseudogene TRBV3-2) and TRBJ1-2; D perhaps matches TRBD1 (6 bases). The germline CDR1 and CDR2 sequences are LGHDT and YNNKEL (reference sequence). Trimming took 10 bases from V and 3 from J, leaving 18 bases between them. CDR3 length: 14 amino acids.

CDR3 in amino acids: CASSEGWIAGGYGDTQYF. DNA for the CDR3: TGTGCCAGCAGTGAAGGATGGATAGCGGGAGGGTATGGAGATACGCAGTATTTT. The rearrangement joins TRBV6-1 to TRBJ2-3, with TRBD2 matching 11 bases. The germline V gene encodes CDR1 MNHNS and CDR2 SASEGT. With 1 base clipped from V and 5 bases from J, the junction kept 11 bases outside the gene matches. This CDR3 spans 18 amino acids.

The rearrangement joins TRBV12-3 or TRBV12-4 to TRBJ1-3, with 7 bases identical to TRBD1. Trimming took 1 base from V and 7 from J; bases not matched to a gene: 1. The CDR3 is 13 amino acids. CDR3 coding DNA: TGTGCCAGCAGTTTAGTACAGGGGAACACCATATATTTT. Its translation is CASSLVQGNTIYF.

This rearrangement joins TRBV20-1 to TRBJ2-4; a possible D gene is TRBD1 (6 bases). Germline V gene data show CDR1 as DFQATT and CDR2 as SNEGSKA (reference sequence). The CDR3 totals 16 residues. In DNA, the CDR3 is TGCAGCGCAAGTGGGGGCGATTTGAGGGCCAAAAACATTCAGTACTTC. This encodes CSASGGDLRAKNIQYF.

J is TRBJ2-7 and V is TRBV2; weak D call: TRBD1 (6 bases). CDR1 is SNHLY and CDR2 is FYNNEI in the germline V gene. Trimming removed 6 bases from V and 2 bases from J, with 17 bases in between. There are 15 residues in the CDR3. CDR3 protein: CASRPDSGVPYEQYF. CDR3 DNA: TGTGCCAGCAGGCCGGACAGTGGGGTTCCCTACGAGCAGTACTTC.

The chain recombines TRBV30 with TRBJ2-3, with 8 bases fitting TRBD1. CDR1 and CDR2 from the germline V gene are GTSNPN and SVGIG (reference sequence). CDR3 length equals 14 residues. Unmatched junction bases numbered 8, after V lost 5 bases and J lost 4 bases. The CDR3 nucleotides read TGTGCCTGGCTACGGACAGGGATCTCAGATACGCAGTATTTT. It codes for CAWLRTGISDTQYF.

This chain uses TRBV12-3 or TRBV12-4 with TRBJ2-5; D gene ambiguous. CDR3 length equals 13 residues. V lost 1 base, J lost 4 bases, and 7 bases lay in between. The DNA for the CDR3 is TGTGCCAGCAGTTTAGGGGCTGGAGAGACCCAGTACTTC. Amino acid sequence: CASSLGAGETQYF.

This CDR3 reads CASRSGTSYEQYF. Here the CDR3 DNA reads TGTGCCAGCAGGTCCGGGACTTCCTACGAGCAGTACTTC. The chain is built from TRBV2 and TRBJ2-7; D possibly corresponds to TRBD2 (6 bases). Trimming pared 6 bases from V and 1 base from J, leaving 10 bases between. Germline V gene sequence: CDR1 SNHLY, CDR2 FYNNEI. This CDR3 has 13 residues.

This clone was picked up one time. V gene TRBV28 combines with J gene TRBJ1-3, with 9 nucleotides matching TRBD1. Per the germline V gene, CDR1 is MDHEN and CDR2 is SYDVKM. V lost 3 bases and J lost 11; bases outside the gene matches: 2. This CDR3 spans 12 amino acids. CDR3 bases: TGTGCCAGCAGTTTGGGACAGGGTTCCATATATTTT. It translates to CASSLGQGSIYF.

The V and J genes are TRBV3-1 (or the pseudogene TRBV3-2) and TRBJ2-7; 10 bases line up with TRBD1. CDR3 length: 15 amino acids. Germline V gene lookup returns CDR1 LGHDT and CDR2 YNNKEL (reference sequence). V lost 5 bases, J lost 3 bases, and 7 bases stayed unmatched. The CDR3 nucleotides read TGTGCCAGCAGCGCCCGGGACAGGGGTCTCTACGAGCAGTACTTC. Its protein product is CASSARDRGLYEQYF.

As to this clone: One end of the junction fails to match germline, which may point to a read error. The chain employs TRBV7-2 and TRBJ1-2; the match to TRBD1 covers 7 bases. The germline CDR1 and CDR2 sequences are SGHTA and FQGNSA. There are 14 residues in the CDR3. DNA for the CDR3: TGTGCCAGCACCAATTCAGGGGGTGGCTATGGCCACACCTTC. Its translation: CASTNSGGGYGHTF.

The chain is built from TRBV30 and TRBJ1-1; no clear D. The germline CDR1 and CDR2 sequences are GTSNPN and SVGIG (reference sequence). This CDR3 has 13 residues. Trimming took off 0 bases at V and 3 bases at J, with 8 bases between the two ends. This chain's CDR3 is CAWSVQQDTEAFF. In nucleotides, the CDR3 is TGTGCCTGGAGTGTACAGCAGGACACTGAAGCTTTCTTT. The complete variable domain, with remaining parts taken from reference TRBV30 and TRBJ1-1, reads SQTIHQWPATLVQPVGSPLSLECTVEGTSNPNLYWYRQAAGRGLQLLFYSVGIGQISSEVPQNLSASRPQDRQFILSSKKLLLSDSGFYLCAWSVQQDTEAFFGQGTRLTVV.

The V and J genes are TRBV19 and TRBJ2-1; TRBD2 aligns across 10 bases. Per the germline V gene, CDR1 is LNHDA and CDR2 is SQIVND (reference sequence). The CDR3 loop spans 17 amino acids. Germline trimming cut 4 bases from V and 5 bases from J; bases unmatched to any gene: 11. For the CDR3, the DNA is TGTGCCAGTAGTAGGACTAGCGGTTTTCCGGGGGACAATGAGCAGTTCTTC. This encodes CASSRTSGFPGDNEQFF.

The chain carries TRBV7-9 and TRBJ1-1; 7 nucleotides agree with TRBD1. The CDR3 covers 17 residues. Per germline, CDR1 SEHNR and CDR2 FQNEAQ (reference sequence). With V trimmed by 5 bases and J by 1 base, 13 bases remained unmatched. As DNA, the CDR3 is TGTGCCAGCAGCGTACCTCGTCCGACAGGGAAGAACACTGAAGCTTTCTTT. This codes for CASSVPRPTGKNTEAFF. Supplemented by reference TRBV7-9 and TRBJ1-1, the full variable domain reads DTGVSQNPRHKITKRGQNVTFRCDPISEHNRLYWYRQTLGQGPEFLTYFQNEAQLEKSRLLSDRFSAERPKGSFSTLEIQRTEQGDSAMYLCASSVPRPTGKNTEAFFGQGTRLTVV.

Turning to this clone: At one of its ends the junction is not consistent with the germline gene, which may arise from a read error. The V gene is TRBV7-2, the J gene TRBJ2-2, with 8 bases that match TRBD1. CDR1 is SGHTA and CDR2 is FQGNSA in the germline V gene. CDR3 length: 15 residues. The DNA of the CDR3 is TGTGCCAGCAGCCTCAGGACAGGGAACGCCGGGGAGCTGTTTTTT. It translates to CASSLRTGNAGELFF. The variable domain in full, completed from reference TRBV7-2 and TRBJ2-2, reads GAGVSQSPSNKVTEKGKDVELRCDPISGHTALYWYRQSLGQGLEFLIYFQGNSAPDKSGLPSDRFSAERTGGSVSTLTIQRTQQEDSAVYLCASSLRTGNAGELFFGEGSRLTVL.

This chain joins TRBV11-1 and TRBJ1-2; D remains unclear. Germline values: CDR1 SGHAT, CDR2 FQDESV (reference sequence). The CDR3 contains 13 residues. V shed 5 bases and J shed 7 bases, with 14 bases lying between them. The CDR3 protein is CASSQKLEGGYTF. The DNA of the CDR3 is TGTGCCAGCAGCCAGAAGTTGGAGGGTGGCTACACCTTC.

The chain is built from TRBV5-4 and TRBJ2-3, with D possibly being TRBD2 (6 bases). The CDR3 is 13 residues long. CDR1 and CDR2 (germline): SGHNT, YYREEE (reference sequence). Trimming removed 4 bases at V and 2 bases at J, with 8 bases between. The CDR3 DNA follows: TGTGCCAGCAGCAGGGACTCCACAGATACGCAGTATTTT. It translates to CASSRDSTDTQYF.

The CDR3 spells CASSQDPLSGEQYF. The CDR3 nucleotides read TGTGCCAGCAGCCAAGATCCCCTTTCGGGCGAGCAGTACTTC. This chain joins TRBV3-1 (or the pseudogene TRBV3-2) and TRBJ2-7, with D hard to call. The CDR3 sequence is 14 residues long. The ends were cut back, 0 bases at V and 6 bases at J, with 12 bases in the middle. From germline, CDR1 is LGHDT and CDR2 YNNKEL (reference sequence).

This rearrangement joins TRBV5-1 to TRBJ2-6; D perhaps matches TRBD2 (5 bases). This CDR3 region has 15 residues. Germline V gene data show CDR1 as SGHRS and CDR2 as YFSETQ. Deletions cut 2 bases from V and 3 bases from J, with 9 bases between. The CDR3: CASSLRGSGANVLTF. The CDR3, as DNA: TGCGCCAGCAGCTTACGGGGAAGTGGGGCCAACGTCCTGACTTTC.

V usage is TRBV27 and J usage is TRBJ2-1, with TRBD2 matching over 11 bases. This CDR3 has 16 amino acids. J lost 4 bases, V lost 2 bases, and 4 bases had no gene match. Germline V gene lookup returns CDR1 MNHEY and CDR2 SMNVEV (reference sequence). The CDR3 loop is CASSLTRLAGYNEQFF. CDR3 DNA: TGTGCCAGCAGTTTAACCCGACTAGCGGGATACAATGAGCAGTTCTTC.

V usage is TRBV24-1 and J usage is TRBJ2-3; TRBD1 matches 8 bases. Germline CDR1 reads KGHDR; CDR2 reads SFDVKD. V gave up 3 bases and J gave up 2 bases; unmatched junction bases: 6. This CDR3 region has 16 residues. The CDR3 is CATSDNRDRPTDTQYF. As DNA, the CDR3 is TGTGCCACCAGTGATAATAGGGACAGGCCCACAGATACGCAGTATTTT.